Reported below is one T cell receptor (beta chain). The CDR3 extends over 17 amino acids. Germline CDR1 and CDR2: KGHSH and LQKENI. V dropped 3 bases and J dropped 4; count of bases not matched to a gene: 14. The sample comes from a study of T cell changes during pregnancy in multiple sclerosis. The data were produced by immunoSEQ multiplex PCR, yet TCRdb's version contains in-frame clones alone and is incomplete. This table has about 120,000 clones, 85% to 95% appearing once. The clonotype was recovered from a female donor with multiple sclerosis, enrolled in a pregnancy study. The chain combines TRBV18 with TRBJ1-2, with 7 bases that match TRBD1. The sequencing used peripheral blood, collected before pregnancy. CDR3 coding DNA: TGTGCCAGCTCACCGGACATAAACAGGGGTTTACCCTATGGCTACACCTTC. Encoded protein: CASSPDINRGLPYGYTF.